The 30 T cell receptor beta chains below come from one sample, sequenced in a study of cytomegalovirus exposure and HLA in healthy donors. PCR primers comprised 60 Vbeta and 13 Jbeta primers. Profiling relied on immunoSEQ multiplex PCR, and the TCRdb table lists in-frame clones only, not all of them. The sample holds 150,000 or so clones, 85% seen once. Source material: PBMCs. The receptor set was obtained from a woman aged 18-29 years in good health and CMV-seronegative.

In its sample, this clone was seen a few times. V is TRBV5-1 and J is TRBJ2-2, with a weak D call TRBD2 (5 bases). Germline V gene data show CDR1 as SGHRS and CDR2 as YFSETQ. This CDR3 has 17 amino acids. The V and J ends lost 0 bases and 3 bases respectively, with 15 bases between them. DNA of the CDR3: TGCGCCAGCAGCTTGGCCCGAGGGATTATGGACACCGGGGAGCTGTTTTTT. Residues: CASSLARGIMDTGELFF.

V is TRBV7-2 and J is TRBJ1-5, with TRBD1 matching 7 bases. The V segment lost 5 bases and the J segment 0 bases; nucleotides outside the gene matches: 4. Germline CDR1 reads SGHTA; CDR2 reads FQGNSA. This CDR3 region has 15 residues. In DNA form, the CDR3 reads TGTGCCAGCAGCCAGACAGGGAATAGCAATCAGCCCCAGCATTTT. It yields the protein CASSQTGNSNQPQHF.

V gene TRBV28 combines with J gene TRBJ1-5; D is undetermined. The ends were cut back, 5 bases at V and 1 base at J, with 6 bases in the middle. The CDR3 spans 13 residues. Germline V CDR1 and CDR2: MDHEN, SYDVKM. CDR3 nucleotide sequence: TGTGCCAGCAGTGGCAGGAGCAATCAGCCCCAGCATTTT. Protein sequence: CASSGRSNQPQHF.

The genes are TRBV6-6 and TRBJ2-1; a weak D match, TRBD2 (6 bases). Per the germline V gene, CDR1 is MNHNY and CDR2 is SVGAGI (reference sequence). The length of the CDR3 is 16 residues. Trimming pared 6 bases from V and 2 bases from J, leaving 17 bases between. The CDR3 protein is CASSPGGRGPYNEQFF. In DNA form, the CDR3 reads TGTGCCAGCAGCCCAGGAGGGCGCGGCCCCTACAATGAGCAGTTCTTC.

This chain uses TRBV19 with TRBJ1-4, with D perhaps matching TRBD1 (6 bases). There are 15 residues in the CDR3. Looked up from germline, CDR1 is LNHDA and CDR2 is SQIVND (reference sequence). Between the trimmed V and J ends, which lost 3 bases and 7 bases, there was a span of 15 bases. The CDR3 sequence is CASSMGARWGEKLFF. CDR3 nucleotides: TGTGCCAGTAGTATGGGGGCCCGATGGGGTGAAAAACTGTTTTTT.

The chain is built from TRBV2 and TRBJ2-1; 8 bases agree with TRBD2. This CDR3 has 14 amino acids. Per the germline V gene, CDR1 is SNHLY and CDR2 is FYNNEI. The J segment lost 8 bases and the V segment lost 8 bases, leaving 11 bases of the junction unmatched. The DNA of the CDR3 is TGTGCCAGCGAGGGTCGGGGGGGCAGGGATGAGCAGTTCTTC. Protein sequence: CASEGRGGRDEQFF.

The rearrangement uses TRBV11-2 and TRBJ1-6, with 9 bases aligning to TRBD1. The V and J ends lost 6 bases and 0 bases, in that order; junction bases with no gene match: 9. Germline CDR1 SGHAT, CDR2 FQNNGV. The CDR3 sequence is 18 residues long. The CDR3 here is CASSTTGTGSSYNSPLHF. CDR3 DNA sequence: TGTGCCAGCAGTACTACCGGGACAGGGAGCTCCTATAATTCACCCCTCCACTTT.

This clone was counted a single time. The gene calls are TRBV5-4 and TRBJ2-5, with 7 bases matching TRBD1. Looked up from germline, CDR1 is SGHNT and CDR2 is YYREEE (reference sequence). The V and J ends lost 4 bases and 5 bases, in that order; junction bases with no gene match: 8. The CDR3 is made up of 14 amino acids. CDR3 nucleotide sequence: TGTGCCAGCAGCCTACAGGGGCGTCGGGAGACCCAGTACTTC. The encoded protein is CASSLQGRRETQYF.

V and J are TRBV30 and TRBJ2-5, with TRBD1 matching over 7 bases. Trimming took 2 bases from V and 8 from J; bases not matched to a gene: 11. CDR1 and CDR2 (germline): GTSNPN, SVGIG (reference sequence). This CDR3 region has 14 residues. CDR3 region: CAWSLQGPQRTQYF. The DNA for the CDR3 is TGTGCCTGGAGTCTACAGGGGCCCCAGCGAACCCAGTACTTC.

This clone was seen once. Here the CDR3 DNA reads TGTGCCAGCAGTTTCCGGACAGGGACTCGATTCGGTTCACCCCTCCACTTT. Translating gives CASSFRTGTRFGSPLHF. The chain recombines TRBV27 with TRBJ1-6, with TRBD1 matching over 8 bases. J was trimmed by 9 bases and V by 3 bases; bases with no gene match: 13. CDR3 size: 17 residues. Germline values: CDR1 MNHEY, CDR2 SMNVEV (reference sequence).

The chain links TRBV19 to TRBJ2-5; 10 bases match TRBD2. The CDR3 is made up of 16 amino acids. CDR1 is LNHDA, CDR2 SQIVND, per germline (reference sequence). The J segment lost 1 base and the V segment lost 1 base, leaving 3 bases of the junction unmatched. As DNA, the CDR3 is TGTGCCAGTAGTATAGGGGCTAGCGGGGGCCAAGAGACCCAGTACTTC. It encodes CASSIGASGGQETQYF.

As concerns this clone: The sample carries other DNA sequences with the same CDR3. This chain links TRBV18 with TRBJ1-4; tentative D call: TRBD1 (6 bases). V was clipped by 3 bases and J by 5 bases, with 10 bases between them. Germline CDR1 is KGHSH and CDR2 is LQKENI. The CDR3 has 14 amino acids. CDR3 DNA: TGTGCCAGCTCACCGGGACAACCGAATGAAAAACTGTTTTTT. As protein: CASSPGQPNEKLFF.

The chain recombines TRBV11-2 with TRBJ1-1; tentatively, D is TRBD1 (6 bases). Trimming removed 3 bases at V and 10 bases at J, with 12 bases between. The CDR3 runs to 12 residues. CDR1 is SGHAT, CDR2 FQNNGV, per germline. The DNA of the CDR3 is TGTGCCAGCAGCTTTTCAGGGGATCGAGCTTTCTTT. This sequence encodes CASSFSGDRAFF.

The chain couples TRBV19 to TRBJ2-2; 10 positions agree with TRBD1. The V and J ends lost 6 bases and 6 bases, in that order; junction bases with no gene match: 4. Germline CDR1 and CDR2: LNHDA and SQIVND (reference sequence). This CDR3 is 14 amino acids long. The CDR3 loop is CASSDRGPPGELFF. CDR3 DNA sequence: TGTGCCAGTAGCGACAGGGGGCCTCCCGGGGAGCTGTTTTTT.

V is TRBV20-1 and J is TRBJ1-2, with D perhaps matching TRBD1 (5 bases). The germline gives CDR1 DFQATT, CDR2 SNEGSKA (reference sequence). V was pared by 6 bases and J by 6 bases, with 8 bases between. This CDR3 has 10 amino acids. CDR3 DNA: TGCAGTGCAGGGGCGGATGGCTACACCTTC. It is translated as CSAGADGYTF.

Worth noting for this clone: At the DNA level, this CDR3 is encoded by other sequences in the same sample as well. The chain employs TRBV7-8 and TRBJ2-5, with D hard to call. Trimming took 4 bases from V and 4 from J, leaving 4 bases between them. The CDR3 spans 11 residues. Germline CDR1 and CDR2: SGHVS and FQNEAQ. CDR3: CASSSGETQYF. In DNA, the CDR3 is TGTGCCAGCAGCTCAGGAGAGACCCAGTACTTC.

This rearrangement joins TRBV30 to TRBJ2-7; no reliable D call. This CDR3 contains 12 residues. V lost 2 bases to trimming and J lost 2 bases, with 7 bases between them. The germline gives CDR1 GTSNPN, CDR2 SVGIG (reference sequence). CDR3 sequence: CAWSPRTYEQYF. The DNA for the CDR3 is TGTGCCTGGAGTCCGCGTACCTACGAGCAGTACTTC.

The V gene is TRBV27, the J gene TRBJ2-1; D is ambiguous. V dropped 2 bases and J dropped 4 bases, with 6 bases sitting between them. The CDR3 runs 13 residues. CDR1 and CDR2 from the germline V gene are MNHEY and SMNVEV (reference sequence). The CDR3 loop reads CASSLDKYNEQFF. As DNA, the CDR3 is TGTGCCAGCAGTTTAGACAAATACAATGAGCAGTTCTTC.

The J gene is TRBJ2-5, the V gene TRBV7-2, with 8 bases lining up with TRBD1. The J call may not be correct, given that the DNA end is closer to TRBJ2-7. The V gene's germline CDR1 is SGHTA and CDR2 FQGNSA. This CDR3 has 14 residues. The CDR3 coding sequence is TGTGCCAGCAGCTCCAGGGGGCCGTCCTACGAGCAGTACTTC. Its protein is CASSSRGPSYEQYF.

The V and J genes are TRBV5-1 and TRBJ2-7, with TRBD2 matching 8 bases. This CDR3 comprises 13 residues. The trim removed 10 bases at V and 5 bases at J, leaving 11 bases unmatched. Germline lookup yields CDR1 SGHRS and CDR2 YFSETQ. CDR3 coding DNA: TGCGCCCGCGGGGCCGGGACTAGGAACGAGCAGTACTTC. It specifies CARGAGTRNEQYF.

V and J are TRBV28 and TRBJ2-1; 13 bases fit TRBD2. With V trimmed by 6 bases and J by 0 bases, 11 bases remained unmatched. The CDR3 sequence is 19 residues long. CDR1 MDHEN and CDR2 SYDVKM come from the germline V gene. The chain's CDR3 is CASSSRTSGGSSSYNEQFF. The CDR3 DNA follows: TGTGCCAGCAGCTCCCGGACTAGCGGGGGATCAAGCTCCTACAATGAGCAGTTCTTC. Full variable domain (remainder filled in from reference TRBV28 and TRBJ2-1): DVKVTQSSRYLVKRTGEKVFLECVQDMDHENMFWYRQDPGLGLRLIYFSYDVKMKEKGDIPEGYSVSREKKERFSLILESASTNQTSMYLCASSSRTSGGSSSYNEQFFGPGTRLTVL.

This chain connects TRBV28 to TRBJ1-2; D is possibly TRBD1 (5 bases). This CDR3 has 17 residues. Germline loops: CDR1 MDHEN, CDR2 SYDVKM. Trimming cost V 6 bases and J 4 bases, with 24 bases left between them. CDR3 sequence reads: CASSPLRQGVWGYGYTF. In DNA, the CDR3 is TGTGCCAGCAGCCCATTGCGGCAGGGCGTGTGGGGCTATGGCTACACCTTC.

The J gene is TRBJ2-2, the V gene TRBV15; D is unresolved. Germline values: CDR1 LNHNV, CDR2 YYDKDF (reference sequence). The CDR3 consists of 16 residues. V shed 3 bases and J shed 0 bases, with 11 bases lying between them. The CDR3 protein is CATSSAFGSNTGELFF. The CDR3 DNA reads as TGTGCCACCAGCAGCGCTTTCGGTTCGAACACCGGGGAGCTGTTTTTT.

The rearrangement uses TRBV6-6 and TRBJ2-5; 7 bases are shared with TRBD1. Germline V gives CDR1 MNHNY, CDR2 SVGAGI (reference sequence). Germline trimming cut 0 bases from V and 2 bases from J; bases unmatched to any gene: 0. The CDR3 extends over 14 amino acids. CDR3 nucleotide sequence: TGTGCCAGCAGTTACTCCAGGGGGCAAGAGACCCAGTACTTC. Translation: CASSYSRGQETQYF.

This chain connects TRBV30 to TRBJ1-5; a possible D gene is TRBD1 (6 bases). From germline, CDR1 is GTSNPN and CDR2 SVGIG (reference sequence). Trimming removed 0 bases from V and 7 bases from J, with 7 bases in between. This CDR3 spans 12 amino acids. The CDR3 sequence is CAWSVGQQPQHF. The CDR3 DNA sequence: TGTGCCTGGAGTGTAGGACAGCAGCCCCAGCATTTT.

CDR3 amino acids: CASSPLAGETDTQYF. The CDR3 nucleotides are TGTGCCAGCTCACCCCTAGCGGGAGAGACAGATACGCAGTATTTT. This rearrangement joins TRBV18 to TRBJ2-3; TRBD2 aligns across 10 bases. V was clipped by 3 bases and J by 3 bases; unmatched bases: 3. The CDR3 totals 15 residues. Germline assignment: CDR1 KGHSH and CDR2 LQKENI.

This clone was picked up a small number of times. The V and J genes are TRBV7-2 and TRBJ2-7; TRBD2 aligns across 11 bases. J gave up 7 bases and V 5 bases, and 16 bases lay outside the gene matches. Germline lookup yields CDR1 SGHTA and CDR2 FQGNSA. CDR3 length: 17 amino acids. CDR3 in DNA: TGTGCCAGCAGCCCAACTGCTGGTAGCGGGAGGGCGGGGGAGCAGTACTTC. As protein: CASSPTAGSGRAGEQYF.

CDR3 region: CASSLGLDSYEQYF. The CDR3 DNA reads as TGCGCCAGCAGCTTGGGTCTTGACAGTTACGAGCAGTACTTC. This chain uses TRBV5-1 with TRBJ2-7, with D tentatively TRBD1 (5 bases). Germline CDR1 and CDR2: SGHRS and YFSETQ. The ends were cut back, 0 bases at V and 4 bases at J, with 11 bases in the middle. The length of the CDR3 is 14 residues.

This chain connects TRBV28 to TRBJ2-2; 10 bases match TRBD2. After removal of 2 bases from V and 2 bases from J, the junction contained 8 bases not matched to a gene. Germline assignment: CDR1 MDHEN and CDR2 SYDVKM. CDR3 length equals 18 residues. The CDR3 nucleotides read TGTGCCAGCAGTTTACGGTCTAGCGGGAGCGGAAACACCGGGGAGCTGTTTTTT. Translating gives CASSLRSSGSGNTGELFF.

This clone has only a few counts. This chain joins TRBV25-1 and TRBJ2-3, with 9 bases lining up with TRBD2. Unmatched junction bases numbered 5, after V lost 2 bases and J lost 2 bases. The germline gives CDR1 MGHDK, CDR2 SYGVNS. This CDR3 spans 16 amino acids. CDR3 in DNA: TGTGCCAGCAGTGAAGTTAGCGGGGGACCCACAGATACGCAGTATTTT. Translated, it gives CASSEVSGGPTDTQYF.